This T cell receptor beta chain comes out of a study of cytomegalovirus exposure and HLA in healthy donors. Study-level information: A prior study identified some 100 million unique TCR beta sequences from 150 million to 200 million T cells. HLA-typed donors were the source of 83 million or so unique TCRs held in an early data release. Findings of the study overall: Analyzed later, most CMV-associated TCR beta chains appeared HLA-restricted.

Primers for the PCR totalled 60 Vbeta and 13 Jbeta. This table comes from immunoSEQ multiplex PCR, and its TCRdb copy is limited to in-frame clones, with some not included. Of around 250,000 clones listed, around 90% are singletons. CDR3 length: 15 residues. From germline, CDR1 is SGHAT and CDR2 FQNNGV. Trimming at V came to 0 bases and at J to 7 bases, leaving 6 bases not matched to a gene. Concerning this clone: What it binds is not known.

This chain joins TRBV11-2 and TRBJ2-5; 9 nucleotides match TRBD2. Source material: PBMCs. The source is a girl aged 2 to 10 in good health and CMV-seronegative. This CDR3 reads CASSLDPGLAGTQYF. As DNA, the CDR3 is TGTGCCAGCAGCTTAGATCCGGGACTAGCTGGGACCCAGTACTTC.